The T cell receptor (beta chain) described here comes from a study of a mutant IDH1 vaccine in newly diagnosed glioma. The wider study: Beginning 4-6 weeks after radiotherapy alone, or with temozolomide cycles, vaccination took place.

This clone was seen a handful of times. Its matching antigen is unknown. V was cut by 6 bases and J by 7 bases, with 13 bases left in between. In germline, CDR1 is PRHDT, CDR2 FYEKMQ (reference sequence). The CDR3 covers 13 residues. The assay was immunoSEQ multiplex PCR, and TCRdb's table has in-frame clones only and misses some. The top ten clones hold about 5% of a sample with 40,000 or so clones, around four fifths of them seen once. Time point given: week 23, last vaccination. Doses comprised 300 ug of mutant IDH1 20-mer peptide each, plus topical imiquimod. Sequences were derived from PBMCs, sampled from a glioma patient whose treatment included an IDH1 peptide vaccine. The chain has TRBV13 and TRBJ2-4, with D possibly being TRBD2 (5 bases). This TCR was sampled from a man in his forties or fifties with glioma. Here the CDR3 reads CASSPERGNIQYF. In DNA, the CDR3 is TGTGCCAGCAGTCCCGAGAGAGGGAACATTCAGTACTTC.